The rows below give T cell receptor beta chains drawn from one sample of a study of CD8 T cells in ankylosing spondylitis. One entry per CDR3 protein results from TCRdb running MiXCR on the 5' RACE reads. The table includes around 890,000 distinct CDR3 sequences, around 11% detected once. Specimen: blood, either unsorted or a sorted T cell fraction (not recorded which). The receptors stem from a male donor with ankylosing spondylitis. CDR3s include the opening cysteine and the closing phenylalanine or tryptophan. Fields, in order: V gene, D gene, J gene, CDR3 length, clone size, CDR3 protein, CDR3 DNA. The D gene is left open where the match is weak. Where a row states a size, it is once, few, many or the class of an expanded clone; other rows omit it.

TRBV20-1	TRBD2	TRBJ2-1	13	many	CSARELADNEQFF	TGCAGTGCTAGAGAACTAGCGGACAATGAGCAGTTCTTC
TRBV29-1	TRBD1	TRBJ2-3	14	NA	CSVALTGVTDTQYF	TGCAGCGTCGCCCTTACAGGGGTTACAGATACGCAGTATTTT
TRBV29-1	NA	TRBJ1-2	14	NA	CSVDNRILFYGYTF	TGCAGCGTCGACAATAGAATTCTATTCTATGGCTACACCTTC
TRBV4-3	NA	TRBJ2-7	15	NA	CASSEGLGDFYEQYF	TGCGCCAGCAGCGAGGGGTTGGGGGATTTCTACGAGCAGTACTTC
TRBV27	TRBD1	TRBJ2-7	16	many	CASSLSMGQGFGEQYF	TGTGCCAGCAGTTTATCCATGGGACAGGGCTTCGGCGAGCAGTACTTC
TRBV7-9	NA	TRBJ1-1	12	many	CASSLAPVEAFF	TGTGCCAGCAGCTTAGCTCCCGTAGAAGCTTTCTTT
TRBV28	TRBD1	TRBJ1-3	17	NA	CASSQRTGVLWRNTIYF	TGTGCCAGCAGTCAAAGGACAGGGGTCCTCTGGAGAAACACCATATATTTT
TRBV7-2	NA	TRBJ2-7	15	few	CASSLRLTFRDEQYF	TGTGCCAGCAGCTTACGGCTGACGTTTCGGGACGAGCAGTACTTC
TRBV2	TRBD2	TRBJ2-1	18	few	CASRDLLAGGPQSNEQFF	TGTGCCAGCAGGGATTTGCTAGCGGGAGGGCCACAATCCAATGAGCAGTTCTTC
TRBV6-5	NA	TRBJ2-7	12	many	CASSYSKGGEYF	TGTGCCAGCAGTTACTCGAAGGGGGGGGAGTACTTC
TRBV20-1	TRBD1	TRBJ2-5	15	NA	CSARDFTGGAETQYF	TGCAGTGCTAGAGATTTTACAGGGGGCGCGGAGACCCAGTACTTC
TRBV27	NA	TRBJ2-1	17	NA	CASSRAVADNSYNEQFF	TGTGCCAGCAGCCGAGCGGTAGCGGACAACTCCTACAATGAGCAGTTCTTC
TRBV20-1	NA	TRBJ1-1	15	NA	CSASSFMVGNTEAFF	TGCAGTGCTTCTAGTTTTATGGTGGGGAACACTGAAGCTTTCTTT
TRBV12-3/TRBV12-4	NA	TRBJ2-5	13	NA	CASSSLVSWTQYF	TGTGCCAGCAGTTCCCTTGTTTCGTGGACCCAGTACTTC
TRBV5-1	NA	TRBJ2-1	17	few	CASRPIPGLSGRDEQFF	TGCGCCAGCAGGCCTATACCGGGACTCTCCGGTCGGGATGAGCAGTTCTTC
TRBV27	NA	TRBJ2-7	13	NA	CASSLKRGYEQYF	TGTGCCAGCAGTTTAAAACGGGGTTACGAGCAGTACTTC
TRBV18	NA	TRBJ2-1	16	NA	CASSRRTGEAYNEQFF	TGTGCCAGCTCGCGAAGGACGGGGGAAGCTTACAATGAGCAGTTCTTC
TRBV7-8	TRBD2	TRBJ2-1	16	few	CASSLAPSGRINEQFF	TGTGCCAGCAGCTTAGCCCCTAGCGGGAGGATCAATGAGCAGTTCTTC
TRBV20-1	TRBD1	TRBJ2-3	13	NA	CSRTGVGTDTQYF	TGCAGTCGGACAGGCGTCGGGACAGATACGCAGTATTTT
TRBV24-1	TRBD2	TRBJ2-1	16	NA	CATRSSGGPSYNEQFF	TGTGCCACCAGGTCTAGCGGGGGGCCCTCCTACAATGAGCAGTTCTTC
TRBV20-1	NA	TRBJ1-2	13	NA	CSASSRTFYGYTF	TGCAGTGCGAGTTCCCGGACGTTCTATGGCTACACCTTC
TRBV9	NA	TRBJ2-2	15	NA	CASSVKGISTGELFF	TGTGCCAGCAGCGTAAAGGGCATTAGCACCGGGGAGCTGTTTTTT